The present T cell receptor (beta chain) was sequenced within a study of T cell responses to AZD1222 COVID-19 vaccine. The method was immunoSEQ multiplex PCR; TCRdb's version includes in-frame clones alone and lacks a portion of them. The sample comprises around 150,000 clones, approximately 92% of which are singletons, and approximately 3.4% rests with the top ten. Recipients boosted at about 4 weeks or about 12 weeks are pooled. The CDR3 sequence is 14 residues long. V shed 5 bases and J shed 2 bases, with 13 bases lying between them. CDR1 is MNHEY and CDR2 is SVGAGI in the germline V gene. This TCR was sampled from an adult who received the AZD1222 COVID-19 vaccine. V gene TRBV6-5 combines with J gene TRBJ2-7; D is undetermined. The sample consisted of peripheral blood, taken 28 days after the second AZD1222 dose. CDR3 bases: TGTGCCAGCAGTCCGCAACAGACCACCTACGAGCAGTACTTC. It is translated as CASSPQQTTYEQYF.